These 27 T cell receptor beta chains were sequenced from one sample in a study of regulatory T cells in long-lasting Graves disease. Library construction for TCR beta used iRepertoire HTBI primers and Arm-PCR of CDR3 regions. TCRdb passed the multiplex PCR reads through MiXCR, listing each CDR3 protein once. Of 200,000 to 250,000 distinct CDR3 sequences listed, about a sixth are singletons. Time point given: newly diagnosed GD, antithyroid drugs for less than 3 months. PBMCs were the source of the RNA used for TCR sequencing. The source material was peripheral blood mononuclear cells (PBMCs), sampled at new diagnosis, from a patient treated with antithyroid drugs. The source is a female donor with Graves disease.

Note on this clonotype: A much larger clone lies one base from this, so it may be a read error. This chain uses TRBV7-3 with TRBJ2-7; 10 bases map to TRBD2. Germline V gene lookup returns CDR1 SGHTA and CDR2 FQGTGA. The CDR3 is 14 residues long. The CDR3, as DNA: TGTTCCAGCAGCCCCGTAGCGGGGGGCTACGAGCAGTACTTC. This encodes CSSSPVAGGYEQYF.

This clonotype was detected many times. The chain joins TRBV7-2 to TRBJ2-7; 11 nucleotides match TRBD1. The CDR3 is made up of 15 amino acids. Germline V gene data show CDR1 as SGHTA and CDR2 as FQGNSA. The V segment lost 1 base and the J segment 6 bases; nucleotides outside the gene matches: 5. CDR3 in DNA: TGTGCCAGCAGCTTAGGTACCGGGACAGGGGGCGAGCAGTACTTC. This encodes CASSLGTGTGGEQYF.

This clonotype was picked up many times. The chain joins TRBV20-1 to TRBJ1-2; D uncertain. The germline V gene encodes CDR1 DFQATT and CDR2 SNEGSKA (reference sequence). The length of the CDR3 is 12 residues. V lost 5 bases and J 4 bases, leaving 11 bases between the germline ends. CDR3 in DNA: TGCAGTGCTTCCACCGGCATCTATGGCTACACCTTC. Its translation: CSASTGIYGYTF.

Concerning this clonotype itself: A much larger clonotype is one base distant, so this may be a read error. The gene calls are TRBV11-2 and TRBJ2-5, with TRBD2 matching over 8 bases. The CDR3 spans 15 residues. Trimming at V came to 3 bases and at J to 4 bases, leaving 7 bases not matched to a gene. From germline, CDR1 is SGHAT and CDR2 FQNNGV. CDR3 sequence reads: CASSFPAGAGETQYF. For the CDR3, the DNA is TGTGCCAGCAGCTTTCCAGCGGGGGCCGGAGAGACCCAGTACTTC.

About this clonotype: A much larger clone lies one base from this, so it may be a read error. V gene TRBV2 combines with J gene TRBJ2-3; weak D call: TRBD1 (6 bases). This CDR3 is 15 amino acids long. Germline loops: CDR1 SNHLY, CDR2 FYNNEI. Trimming took off 3 bases at V and 0 bases at J, with 10 bases between the two ends. DNA of the CDR3: TGTGCCAGCAGTGATTTCGGACAGAGCACAGATACGCAGTATTTT. It translates to CASSDFGQSTDTQYF.

This clonotype has ten or more counts. J is TRBJ2-1 and V is TRBV15, with 9 bases fitting TRBD2. This CDR3 region has 14 residues. Germline V gene sequence: CDR1 LNHNV, CDR2 YYDKDF (reference sequence). J lost 10 bases, V lost 3 bases, and 7 bases had no gene match. CDR3 residues: CATSRASGVGEQFF. Here the CDR3 DNA reads TGTGCCACCAGCAGGGCTAGCGGGGTGGGGGAGCAGTTCTTC.

This clonotype was observed a handful of times. The rearrangement links TRBV4-2 to TRBJ1-3; D possibly corresponds to TRBD1 (5 bases). V was cut by 0 bases and J by 4 bases, with 16 bases left in between. The germline CDR1 and CDR2 sequences are LGHNA and YNFKEQ. This CDR3 is built from 17 residues. CDR3 loop: CASSQEGRAGMGNTIYF. The CDR3, as DNA: TGTGCCAGCAGCCAAGAAGGAAGGGCAGGGATGGGAAACACCATATATTTT.

This clonotype occurred many times. The gene calls are TRBV5-1 and TRBJ2-3; D call uncertain. Per the germline V gene, CDR1 is SGHRS and CDR2 is YFSETQ. The CDR3 is made up of 16 amino acids. V was clipped by 0 bases and J by 5 bases, with 16 bases between them. The CDR3 sequence: CASSLAAHVGGDTQYF. DNA for the CDR3: TGCGCCAGCAGCTTGGCAGCTCATGTAGGTGGAGATACGCAGTATTTT. The whole variable domain, filled in from reference TRBV5-1 and TRBJ2-3, reads KAGVTQTPRYLIKTRGQQVTLSCSPISGHRSVSWYQQTPGQGLQFLFEYFSETQRNKGNFPGRFSGRQFSNSRSEMNVSTLELGDSALYLCASSLAAHVGGDTQYFGPGTRLTVL.

This clonotype was seen repeatedly, ten times or more. V gene TRBV5-6 combines with J gene TRBJ2-5; TRBD1 agrees at 10 bases. Trimming cost V 4 bases and J 7 bases; bases outside gene matches: 4. CDR3 length equals 13 residues. In germline, CDR1 is SGHDT, CDR2 YYEEEE. In DNA form, the CDR3 reads TGTGCCAGCAGCGCCCGGGACAGGGGGACCCAGTACTTC. Translated: CASSARDRGTQYF.

Points on this clonotype: A read error may explain this, as a much larger clone is one base away. This chain uses TRBV6-1 with TRBJ1-1, with D tentatively TRBD1 (6 bases). Germline V lookup: CDR1 MNHNS, CDR2 SASEGT. Trimming took 4 bases from V and 4 from J, leaving 13 bases between them. The CDR3 totals 14 residues. The CDR3 loop reads CASSGAGARTEAFF. CDR3 in DNA: TGTGCCAGCAGTGGAGCAGGGGCACGCACTGAAGCTTTCTTT.

This clonotype was seen at least ten times. V and J are TRBV27 and TRBJ2-2; D is unresolved. Germline loops: CDR1 MNHEY, CDR2 SMNVEV (reference sequence). Trimming took off 7 bases at V and 0 bases at J, with 18 bases between the two ends. The CDR3 spans 17 residues. CDR3 region: CASNRILGSTNTGELFF. Here the CDR3 DNA reads TGTGCCAGCAATCGAATCTTGGGGTCCACGAACACCGGGGAGCTGTTTTTT.

This clonotype was counted between two and nine times. A much larger clone is a single base away; this may be a read error. The rearrangement joins TRBV12-5 to TRBJ1-3; D gene unclear. The CDR3 is 14 residues long. Germline V gene data show CDR1 as LGHNT and CDR2 as FRNRAP. The CDR3: CASGYALSGNTIHF. The CDR3 DNA reads as TGTGCTAGTGGTTATGCCCTCTCTGGAAACACCATACATTTT. Full variable domain (outside the CDR3, taken from reference TRBV12-5 and TRBJ1-3): DARVTQTPRHKVTEMGQEVTMRCQPILGHNTVFWYRQTMMQGLELLAYFRNRAPLDDSGMPKDRFSAEMPDATLATLKIQPSEPRDSAVYFCASGYALSGNTIHFGEGSWLTVV.

This clonotype was counted many times. The chain recombines TRBV20-1 with TRBJ2-7; 8 bases map to TRBD1. From germline, CDR1 is DFQATT and CDR2 SNEGSKA (reference sequence). V lost 2 bases to trimming and J lost 3 bases; unmatched junction nucleotides: 3. The CDR3 runs 13 residues. CDR3 loop: CSARQGANYEQYF. The CDR3 nucleotides read TGCAGTGCTAGACAGGGGGCGAACTACGAGCAGTACTTC.

The chain joins TRBV6-2 or TRBV6-3 to TRBJ1-2; no clear D. The CDR3 covers 13 residues. With 6 bases removed from V and 7 bases from J, the gap between germline ends came to 15 bases. In germline, CDR1 is MNHEY, CDR2 SVGEGT. This CDR3 is CASSVRESCGYTF. The CDR3 DNA sequence: TGTGCCAGCAGCGTCCGGGAGTCCTGTGGCTACACCTTC.

This clonotype was counted many times. V and J are TRBV7-8 and TRBJ2-7; possible D gene TRBD1, 6 bases. In germline, CDR1 is SGHVS, CDR2 FQNEAQ. This CDR3 has 13 amino acids. V was trimmed by 6 bases and J by 1 base, leaving 10 bases between them. CDR3 sequence reads: CASRQGLSYEQYF. The CDR3, as DNA: TGTGCCAGCAGACAGGGCCTTTCCTACGAGCAGTACTTC.

The table lists this clonotype with a few counts. V gene TRBV7-8 combines with J gene TRBJ1-3; D is perhaps TRBD1 (5 bases). Germline CDR1 and CDR2: SGHVS and FQNEAQ. V dropped 1 base and J dropped 2 bases, with 9 bases sitting between them. This CDR3 spans 15 amino acids. The CDR3 nucleotides are TGTGCCAGCAGCTTAGGGAGGGGACCTGGAAACACCATATATTTT. Amino acids: CASSLGRGPGNTIYF.

This clonotype was seen ten or more times. The V gene is TRBV6-2 or TRBV6-3, the J gene TRBJ2-1; no firm D call. Germline loops: CDR1 MNHEY, CDR2 SVGEGT. Trimming cost V 2 bases and J 6 bases, with 8 bases left between them. This CDR3 is built from 13 residues. The CDR3 spells CASSYLWSNEQFF. The CDR3 coding sequence is TGTGCCAGCAGTTACCTCTGGAGCAATGAGCAGTTCTTC.

This clonotype was observed at least ten times. The chain combines TRBV9 with TRBJ2-1; 11 bases fit TRBD2. The CDR3 contains 16 residues. V was clipped by 3 bases and J by 9 bases; unmatched bases: 11. Germline CDR1 reads SGDLS; CDR2 reads YYNGEE. CDR3 residues: CASSDLRASGRCEQFF. The CDR3 region has the DNA TGTGCCAGCAGCGACCTCAGGGCTAGCGGGAGGTGTGAGCAGTTCTTC.

Only a few counts were recorded for this clonotype. The chain recombines TRBV20-1 with TRBJ1-5, with 7 bases aligning to TRBD1. The V gene's germline CDR1 is DFQATT and CDR2 SNEGSKA (reference sequence). This CDR3 is 14 amino acids long. V trimming: 6 bases; J trimming: 3 bases; junction bases outside the gene matches: 8. CDR3 in amino acids: CSAYGTEYNQPQHF. In nucleotides, the CDR3 is TGCAGTGCCTATGGGACAGAGTACAATCAGCCCCAGCATTTT.

The V and J genes are TRBV4-2 and TRBJ2-3; 15 bases are shared with TRBD2. J lost 4 bases, V lost 4 bases, and 6 bases had no gene match. The CDR3 is made up of 17 amino acids. Germline CDR1 reads LGHNA; CDR2 reads YNFKEQ. In DNA form, the CDR3 reads TGTGCCAGCAGCCTATTGGGACTAGCGGGAGGCGCAGATACGCAGTATTTT. Its translation: CASSLLGLAGGADTQYF.

This clonotype was counted only a few times. Germline is not matched at one junction end, which may reflect a read error. The chain has TRBV20-1 and TRBJ2-7; the match to TRBD2 covers 10 bases. The CDR3 has 14 residues. Germline V gene sequence: CDR1 DFQATT, CDR2 SNEGSKA (reference sequence). The CDR3 nucleotides read TGCAGTGCTAGAGGCCTAGCGGGAGTTAACGAGCAGCACTTC. This encodes CSARGLAGVNEQHF.

This clonotype was seen many times. The chain employs TRBV25-1 and TRBJ2-2; unclear D gene. CDR1 is MGHDK and CDR2 is SYGVNS in the germline V gene. With 4 bases removed from V and 0 bases from J, the gap between germline ends came to 12 bases. This CDR3 is 16 amino acids long. CDR3 amino acids: CASSGFQAPNTGELFF. The CDR3 DNA reads TGTGCCAGCAGTGGCTTCCAGGCCCCGAACACCGGGGAGCTGTTTTTT.

This clonotype was recorded many times. The chain links TRBV19 to TRBJ2-7; maybe TRBD2 (6 bases). Trimming removed 5 bases at V and 2 bases at J, with 19 bases between. CDR1 is LNHDA and CDR2 is SQIVND in the germline V gene (reference sequence). The CDR3 covers 16 residues. CDR3 DNA sequence: TGTGCCAGTAGTGCGGGGATGGGGCGGAAGGCCTACGAGCAGTACTTC. The encoded protein is CASSAGMGRKAYEQYF.

V is TRBV27 and J is TRBJ2-6, with D tentatively TRBD2 (5 bases). CDR3 length: 13 residues. Trimming left V 7 bases short and J 3 bases short, with 7 bases between. CDR1 is MNHEY, CDR2 SMNVEV, per germline (reference sequence). In nucleotides, the CDR3 is TGTGCCAGCACCCGGGGTGGGGCCAACGTCCTGACTTTC. Translation: CASTRGGANVLTF. Together with reference TRBV27 and TRBJ2-6, the CDR3 gives the full variable domain: EAQVTQNPRYLITVTGKKLTVTCSQNMNHEYMSWYRQDPGLGLRQIYYSMNVEVTDKGDVPEGYKVSRKEKRNFPLILESPSPNQTSLYFCASTRGGANVLTFGAGSRLTVL.

This clonotype was found many times. The chain couples TRBV11-2 to TRBJ1-2; 10 bases are shared with TRBD1. The CDR3 covers 16 residues. V lost 0 bases and J lost 5; bases outside the gene matches: 6. Per germline, CDR1 SGHAT and CDR2 FQNNGV. The DNA of the CDR3 is TGTGCCAGCAGCTTAGATCAGGGACAGGGGTTTTATGGCTACACCTTC. Translated, it gives CASSLDQGQGFYGYTF.

There are many counts of this clonotype. This sequence joins TRBV13 and TRBJ2-4; D unclear. Germline CDR1 and CDR2: PRHDT and FYEKMQ (reference sequence). Trimming pared 3 bases from V and 1 base from J, leaving 7 bases between. CDR3 length equals 14 residues. DNA of the CDR3: TGTGCCAGCAGCTTCAGGAGTGCCAAAAACATTCAGTACTTC. Its protein product is CASSFRSAKNIQYF.

The rearrangement links TRBV11-2 to TRBJ2-1, with a tentative D call TRBD2 (6 bases). The CDR3 runs 17 residues. The germline gives CDR1 SGHAT, CDR2 FQNNGV. The ends were cut back, 6 bases at V and 7 bases at J, with 25 bases in the middle. The CDR3 is CASSSPGDFIGLNEQFF. DNA for the CDR3: TGTGCCAGCAGTTCGCCCGGGGACTTTATTGGTTTGAATGAGCAGTTCTTC.